This is a list of T cell receptor beta chains from one sample in a study of early T cells in non-severe SARS-CoV-2 infection. TCRdb itself ran the 5' RACE reads through MiXCR, one entry per CDR3 protein. Of 25,000 to 35,000 distinct CDR3 sequences in the sample, over 2.5% were seen once. Sequencing was carried out using whole blood. All receptors come from an adult who was a healthcare worker with PCR-confirmed SARS-CoV-2 infection or an uninfected control (not recorded which). Both conserved end residues are trimmed from each CDR3. Rows may omit the clone size; those that give it use once, few, many or a size class.

TRBJ2-4 many TRBV5-1 ASSLDIGGMNIQY
TRBJ1-3 many TRBV7-2 ASTPYN
TRBJ2-3 . TRBV6-1 ASSETGAKSDTQY
TRBJ1-2 medium-sized TRBV5-4 ASSLGGQGPNYGYT
TRBJ2-4 . TRBV6-6 ASSSGTAKNIQY
TRBJ2-2 medium-sized TRBV7-8 ASSGTAPNTGELF
TRBJ1-5 many TRBV6-6 ASRGGSNQPQH
TRBJ2-3 many TRBV20-1 SASGPGLAGGPTDTQY
TRBJ2-5 many TRBV29-1 SVREETQY
TRBJ2-1 many TRBV12-3/TRBV12-4 ASRDTSGSYNEQF
TRBJ1-4 many TRBV5-6 ASSPFGREEKLF
TRBJ2-2 many TRBV7-2 ASSLAAPMNTGELF
TRBJ2-2 . TRBV6-6 ASSKRDRGAGELF
TRBJ2-1 many TRBV6-6 ASSYPLEHTIPNEQF
TRBJ2-1 few TRBV5-5 ASSLVGRNEQF
TRBJ2-1 many TRBV10-2 ASSEGFLRGNEQF
TRBJ2-1 many TRBV29-1 SVSTGRDEQF
TRBJ1-1 medium-sized TRBV5-1 ASSTGTGLGTEAF
TRBJ2-1 many TRBV7-2 ASSLVSWTGTGGLNEQF
TRBJ1-5 many TRBV12-3/TRBV12-4 ASRGGQGYSNQPQH
TRBJ2-4 many TRBV7-3 ASSLNRAAKNIQY
TRBJ2-2 many TRBV19 ATQGDRDTGELF
TRBJ1-2 many TRBV7-9 ASSPHLGYGYT